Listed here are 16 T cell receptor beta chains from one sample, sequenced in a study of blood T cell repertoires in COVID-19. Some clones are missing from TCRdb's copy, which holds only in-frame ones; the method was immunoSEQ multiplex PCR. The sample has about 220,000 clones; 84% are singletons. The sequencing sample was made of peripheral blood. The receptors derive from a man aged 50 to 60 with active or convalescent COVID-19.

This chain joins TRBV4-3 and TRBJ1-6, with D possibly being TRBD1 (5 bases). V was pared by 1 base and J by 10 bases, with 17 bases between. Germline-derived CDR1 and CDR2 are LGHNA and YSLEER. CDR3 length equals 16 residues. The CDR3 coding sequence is TGCGCCAGCAGCCAAGGGTCCGGGGGTGAGCACTCACCCCTCCACTTT. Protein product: CASSQGSGGEHSPLHF.

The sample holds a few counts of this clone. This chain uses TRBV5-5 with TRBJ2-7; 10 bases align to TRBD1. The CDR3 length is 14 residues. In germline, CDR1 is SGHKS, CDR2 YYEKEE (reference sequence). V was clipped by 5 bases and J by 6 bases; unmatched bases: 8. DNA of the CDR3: TGTGCCAGCAGTCGGGACAGGGGATTAAGCGAGCAGTACTTC. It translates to CASSRDRGLSEQYF.

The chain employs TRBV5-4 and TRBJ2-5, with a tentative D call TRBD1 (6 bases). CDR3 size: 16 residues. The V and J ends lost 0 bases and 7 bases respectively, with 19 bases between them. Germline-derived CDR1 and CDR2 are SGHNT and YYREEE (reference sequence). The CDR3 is CASSLGGRQALGTQYF. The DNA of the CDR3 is TGTGCCAGCAGCTTGGGAGGGCGACAGGCCCTAGGGACCCAGTACTTC.

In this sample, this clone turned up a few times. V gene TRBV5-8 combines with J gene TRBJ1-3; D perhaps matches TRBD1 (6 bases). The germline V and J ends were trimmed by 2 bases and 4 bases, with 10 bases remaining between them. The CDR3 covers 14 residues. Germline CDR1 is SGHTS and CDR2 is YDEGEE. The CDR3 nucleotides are TGTGCCAGCAGCTTTGCGGGGGCGGGAAACACCATATATTTT. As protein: CASSFAGAGNTIYF.

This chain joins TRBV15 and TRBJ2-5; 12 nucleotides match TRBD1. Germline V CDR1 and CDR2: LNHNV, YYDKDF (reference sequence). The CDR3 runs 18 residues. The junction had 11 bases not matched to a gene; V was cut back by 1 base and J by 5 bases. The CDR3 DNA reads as TGTGCCACCAGCAGAGTGGGGACAGGGGGCTTTGTAACGGAGACCCAGTACTTC. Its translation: CATSRVGTGGFVTETQYF.

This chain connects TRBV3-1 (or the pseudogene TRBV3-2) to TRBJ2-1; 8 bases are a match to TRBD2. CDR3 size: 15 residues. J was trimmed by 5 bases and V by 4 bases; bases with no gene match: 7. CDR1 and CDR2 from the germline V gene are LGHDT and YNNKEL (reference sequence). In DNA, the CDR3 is TGTGCCAGCAGCCGCCCGGGAGGGCAAAACAATGAGCAGTTCTTC. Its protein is CASSRPGGQNNEQFF.

For the CDR3, the DNA is TGCGCCAGCAGTAGGACAGGTGAAACCTACGAGCAGTACTTC. Protein: CASSRTGETYEQYF. This chain links TRBV4-1 with TRBJ2-7; TRBD1 matches at 7 bases. CDR1 and CDR2 (germline): MGHRA, YSYEKL. Trimming at V came to 6 bases and at J to 2 bases, leaving 7 bases not matched to a gene. The CDR3 has 14 amino acids.

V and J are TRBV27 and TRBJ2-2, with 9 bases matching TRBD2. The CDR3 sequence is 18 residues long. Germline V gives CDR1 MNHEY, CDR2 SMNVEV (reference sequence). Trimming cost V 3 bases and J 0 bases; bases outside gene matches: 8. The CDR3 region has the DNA TGTGCCAGCAGTTTTATGCGGGGGGGCCCCGCGAACACCGGGGAGCTGTTTTTT. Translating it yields CASSFMRGGPANTGELFF.

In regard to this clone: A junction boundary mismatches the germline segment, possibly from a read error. The CDR3 protein is CASRQRTSGHNF. The CDR3 DNA follows: TGTGCCAGCAGACAAAGGACTAGCGGGCACAACTTC. The J gene is TRBJ2-7, the V gene TRBV7-3; 11 bases fit TRBD2. The CDR3 covers 12 residues. Germline V gives CDR1 SGHTA, CDR2 FQGTGA.

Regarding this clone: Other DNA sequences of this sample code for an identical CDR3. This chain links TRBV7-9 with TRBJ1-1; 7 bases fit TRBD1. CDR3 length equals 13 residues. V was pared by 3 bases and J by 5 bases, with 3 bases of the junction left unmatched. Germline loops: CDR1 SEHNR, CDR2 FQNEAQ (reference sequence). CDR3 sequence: CASSFSQGTEAFF. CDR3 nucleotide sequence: TGTGCCAGCAGCTTCTCACAGGGGACTGAAGCTTTCTTT.

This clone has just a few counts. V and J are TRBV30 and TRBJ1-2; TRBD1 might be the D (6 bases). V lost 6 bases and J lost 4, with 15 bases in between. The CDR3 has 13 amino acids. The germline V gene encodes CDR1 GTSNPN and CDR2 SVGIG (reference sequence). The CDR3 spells CACPAGGPYGYTF. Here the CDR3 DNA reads TGTGCCTGTCCAGCGGGGGGGCCCTATGGCTACACCTTC.

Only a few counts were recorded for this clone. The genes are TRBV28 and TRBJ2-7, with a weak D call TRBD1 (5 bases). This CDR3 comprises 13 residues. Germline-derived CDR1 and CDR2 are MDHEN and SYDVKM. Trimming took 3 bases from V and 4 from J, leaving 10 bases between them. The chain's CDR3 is CASSLVGVYEQYF. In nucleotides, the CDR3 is TGTGCCAGCAGTTTGGTAGGGGTTTACGAGCAGTACTTC.

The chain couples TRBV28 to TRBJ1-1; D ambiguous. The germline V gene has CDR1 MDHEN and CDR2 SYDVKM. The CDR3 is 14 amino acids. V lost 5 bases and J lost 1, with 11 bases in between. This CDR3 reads CASSLRPGNTEAFF. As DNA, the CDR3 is TGTGCCAGCAGTCTGAGGCCCGGGAACACTGAAGCTTTCTTT.

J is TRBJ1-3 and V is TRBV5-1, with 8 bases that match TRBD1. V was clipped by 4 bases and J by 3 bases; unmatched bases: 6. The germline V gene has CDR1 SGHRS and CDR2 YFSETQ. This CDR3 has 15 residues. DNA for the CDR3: TGCGCCAGCAGCATGACAGGGGAAGGTGGAAACACCATATATTTT. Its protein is CASSMTGEGGNTIYF.

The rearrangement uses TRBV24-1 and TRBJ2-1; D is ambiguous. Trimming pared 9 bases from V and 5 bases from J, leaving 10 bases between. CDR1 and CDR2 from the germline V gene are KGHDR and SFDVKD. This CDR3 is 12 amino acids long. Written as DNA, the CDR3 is TGTGCCACCGGCGGTACTAACAATGAGCAGTTCTTC. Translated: CATGGTNNEQFF.

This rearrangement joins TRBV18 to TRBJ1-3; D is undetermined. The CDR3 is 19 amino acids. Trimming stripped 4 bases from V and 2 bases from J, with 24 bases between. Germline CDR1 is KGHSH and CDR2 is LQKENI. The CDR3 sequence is CASSLLSGKGTIAGNTIYF. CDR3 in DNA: TGTGCCAGCTCACTCCTAAGCGGGAAAGGTACGATCGCTGGAAACACCATATATTTT.